This T cell receptor (beta chain) was observed in a study of shared clonotypes between healthy human individuals. Regarding this clone: Its antigen is currently unknown.

V lost 0 bases, J lost 5 bases, and 6 bases stayed unmatched. The CDR3 is 16 amino acids. Germline assignment: CDR1 SGHRS and CDR2 YFSETQ. The donor cohort consisted entirely of Caucasian adults residing in Nashville, Tennessee. Overall study findings and caveats: As a rule, naive subsets had a larger estimated richness than memory subsets.

Some clones are missing from TCRdb's copy, which holds only in-frame ones; the method was immunoSEQ multiplex PCR. The data contain a few million clones, approximately 96% of them seen just once; the ten biggest clones take up 0.13%. This clonotype was obtained from a man younger than 35 in good health. V gene TRBV5-1 combines with J gene TRBJ2-5; 11 bases line up with TRBD2. Sequencing was performed on naive CD4+ T cells sorted from blood. Subset noted: CD45RA+ positively selected. CDR3 nucleotides: TGCGCCAGCAGCTTGGGCTCTAGCGGGGGGCAGGAGACCCAGTACTTC. Encoded protein: CASSLGSSGGQETQYF.